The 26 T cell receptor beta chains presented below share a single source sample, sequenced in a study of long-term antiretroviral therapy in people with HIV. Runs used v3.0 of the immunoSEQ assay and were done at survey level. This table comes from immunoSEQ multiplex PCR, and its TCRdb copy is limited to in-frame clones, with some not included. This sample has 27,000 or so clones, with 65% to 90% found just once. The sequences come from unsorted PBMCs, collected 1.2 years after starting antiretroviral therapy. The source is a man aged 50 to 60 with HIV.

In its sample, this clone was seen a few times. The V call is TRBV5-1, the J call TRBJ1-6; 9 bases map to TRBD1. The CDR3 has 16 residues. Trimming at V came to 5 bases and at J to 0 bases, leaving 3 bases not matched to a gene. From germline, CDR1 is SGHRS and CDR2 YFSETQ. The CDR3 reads CASRTGGYSYNSPLHF. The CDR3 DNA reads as TGCGCCAGCAGAACAGGGGGCTACTCCTATAATTCACCCCTCCACTTT.

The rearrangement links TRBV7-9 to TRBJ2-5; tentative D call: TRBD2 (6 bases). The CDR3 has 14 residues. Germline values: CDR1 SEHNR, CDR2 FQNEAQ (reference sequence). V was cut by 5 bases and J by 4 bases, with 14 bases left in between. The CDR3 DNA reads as TGTGCCAGCAGCACCGGGACTTGGGGAGAGACCCAGTACTTC. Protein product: CASSTGTWGETQYF.

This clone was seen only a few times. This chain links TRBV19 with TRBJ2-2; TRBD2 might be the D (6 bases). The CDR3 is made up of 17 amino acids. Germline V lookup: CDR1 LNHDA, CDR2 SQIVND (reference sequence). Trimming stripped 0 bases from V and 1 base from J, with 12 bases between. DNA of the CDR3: TGTGCCAGTAGTATAGATTCCCTAGCGCGGAACACCGGGGAGCTGTTTTTT. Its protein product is CASSIDSLARNTGELFF.

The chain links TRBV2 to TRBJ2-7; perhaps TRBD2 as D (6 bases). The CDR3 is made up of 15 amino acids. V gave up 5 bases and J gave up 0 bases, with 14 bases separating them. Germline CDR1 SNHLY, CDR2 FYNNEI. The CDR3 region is CASSTGTVSSYEQYF. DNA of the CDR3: TGTGCCAGCAGTACCGGGACTGTGAGCTCCTACGAGCAGTACTTC.

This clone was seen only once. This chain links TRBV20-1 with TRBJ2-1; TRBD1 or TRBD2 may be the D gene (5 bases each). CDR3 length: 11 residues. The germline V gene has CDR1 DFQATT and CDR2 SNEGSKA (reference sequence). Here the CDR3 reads CSGAPYNEQFF. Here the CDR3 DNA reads TGCAGCGGGGCTCCCTACAATGAGCAGTTCTTC.

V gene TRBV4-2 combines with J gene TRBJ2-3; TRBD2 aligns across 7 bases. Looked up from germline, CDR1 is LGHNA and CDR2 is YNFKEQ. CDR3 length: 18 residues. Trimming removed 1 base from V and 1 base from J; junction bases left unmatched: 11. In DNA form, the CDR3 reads TGTGCCAGCAGCCAAGCAGCGGCCCCTCGGGGGGGCACAGATACGCAGTATTTT. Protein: CASSQAAAPRGGTDTQYF.

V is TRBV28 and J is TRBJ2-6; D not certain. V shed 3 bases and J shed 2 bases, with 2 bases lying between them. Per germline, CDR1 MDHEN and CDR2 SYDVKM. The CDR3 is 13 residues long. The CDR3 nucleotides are TGTGCCAGCAGTTTGCCTGGGGCCAACGTCCTGACTTTC. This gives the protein CASSLPGANVLTF.

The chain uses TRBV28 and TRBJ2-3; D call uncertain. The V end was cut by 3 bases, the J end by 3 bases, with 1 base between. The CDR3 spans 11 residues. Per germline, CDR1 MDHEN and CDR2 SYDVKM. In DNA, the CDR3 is TGTGCCAGCAGTTTGACAGATACGCAGTATTTT. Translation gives CASSLTDTQYF.

CDR3 in DNA: TGCGCCAGCAGTCAACAGTTCTATGGCTACACCTTC. Its protein product is CASSQQFYGYTF. The V call is TRBV10-2, the J call TRBJ1-2; unclear D gene. V shed 5 bases and J shed 4 bases, with 8 bases lying between them. The CDR3 has 12 amino acids. Germline-derived CDR1 and CDR2 are WSHSY and SAAADI.

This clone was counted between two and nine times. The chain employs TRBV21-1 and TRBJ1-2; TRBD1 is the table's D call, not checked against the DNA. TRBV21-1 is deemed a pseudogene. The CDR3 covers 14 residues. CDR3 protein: CASSNHRGKDGYTF. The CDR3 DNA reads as TGTGCCAGCAGCAACCACAGGGGAAAGGATGGCTACACCTTC.

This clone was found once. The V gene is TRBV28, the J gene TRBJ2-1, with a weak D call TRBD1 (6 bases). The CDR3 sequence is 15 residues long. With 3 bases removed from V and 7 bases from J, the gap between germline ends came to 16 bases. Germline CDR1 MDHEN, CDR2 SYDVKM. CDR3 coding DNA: TGTGCCAGCAGTTTTGCACCGGGACACCTTAATGAGCAGTTCTTC. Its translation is CASSFAPGHLNEQFF.

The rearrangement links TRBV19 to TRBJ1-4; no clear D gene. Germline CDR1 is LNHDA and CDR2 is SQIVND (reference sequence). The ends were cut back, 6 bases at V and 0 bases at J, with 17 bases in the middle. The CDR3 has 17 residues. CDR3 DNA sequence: TGTGCCAGTAGCCCCTGGCCCGGCCGATCAACTAATGAAAAACTGTTTTTT. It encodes CASSPWPGRSTNEKLFF. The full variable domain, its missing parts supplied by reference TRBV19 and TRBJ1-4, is DGGITQSPKYLFRKEGQNVTLSCEQNLNHDAMYWYRQDPGQGLRLIYYSQIVNDFQKGDIAEGYSVSREKKESFPLTVTSAQKNPTAFYLCASSPWPGRSTNEKLFFGSGTQLSVL.

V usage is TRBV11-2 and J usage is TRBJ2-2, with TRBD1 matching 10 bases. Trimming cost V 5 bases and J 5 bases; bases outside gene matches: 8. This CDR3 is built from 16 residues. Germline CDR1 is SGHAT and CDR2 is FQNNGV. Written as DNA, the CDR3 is TGTGCCAGCAGCCCACCCCCGGGACAGGGGACCGGGGAGCTGTTTTTT. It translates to CASSPPPGQGTGELFF.

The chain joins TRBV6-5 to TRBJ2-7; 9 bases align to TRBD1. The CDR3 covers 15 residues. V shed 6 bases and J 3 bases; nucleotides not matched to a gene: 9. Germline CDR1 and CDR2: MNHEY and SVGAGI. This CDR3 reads CASRFTGGPIYEQYF. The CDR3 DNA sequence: TGTGCCAGCAGATTCACAGGGGGCCCAATCTACGAGCAGTACTTC.

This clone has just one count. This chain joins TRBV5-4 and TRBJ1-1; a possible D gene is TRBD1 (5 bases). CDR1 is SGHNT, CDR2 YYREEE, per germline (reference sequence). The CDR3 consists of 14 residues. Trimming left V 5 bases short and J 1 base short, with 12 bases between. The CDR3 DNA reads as TGTGCCAGCAGTCGTGGGGGTACGAACACTGAAGCTTTCTTT. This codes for CASSRGGTNTEAFF.

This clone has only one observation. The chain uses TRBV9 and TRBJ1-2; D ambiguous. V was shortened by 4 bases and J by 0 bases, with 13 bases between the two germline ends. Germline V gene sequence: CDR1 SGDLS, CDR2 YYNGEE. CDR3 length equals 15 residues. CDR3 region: CASSPEPFPNYGYTF. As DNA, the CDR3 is TGTGCCAGCAGCCCTGAGCCTTTCCCTAACTATGGCTACACCTTC.

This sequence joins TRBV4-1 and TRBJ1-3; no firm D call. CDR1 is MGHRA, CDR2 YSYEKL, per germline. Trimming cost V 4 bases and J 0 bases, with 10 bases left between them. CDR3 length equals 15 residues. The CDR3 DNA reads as TGCGCCAGCAGCCCATGGGCCGACTCTGGAAACACCATATATTTT. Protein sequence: CASSPWADSGNTIYF.

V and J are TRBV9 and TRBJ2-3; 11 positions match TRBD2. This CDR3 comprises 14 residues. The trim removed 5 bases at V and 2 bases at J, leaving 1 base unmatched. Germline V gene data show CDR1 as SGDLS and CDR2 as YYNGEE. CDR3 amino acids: CASRTSGDTDTQYF. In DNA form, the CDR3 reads TGTGCCAGCAGGACTAGCGGGGACACAGATACGCAGTATTTT. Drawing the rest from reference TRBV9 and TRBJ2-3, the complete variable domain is DSGVTQTPKHLITATGQRVTLRCSPRSGDLSVYWYQQSLDQGLQFLIQYYNGEERAKGNILERFSAQQFPDLHSELNLSSLELGDSALYFCASRTSGDTDTQYFGPGTRLTVL.

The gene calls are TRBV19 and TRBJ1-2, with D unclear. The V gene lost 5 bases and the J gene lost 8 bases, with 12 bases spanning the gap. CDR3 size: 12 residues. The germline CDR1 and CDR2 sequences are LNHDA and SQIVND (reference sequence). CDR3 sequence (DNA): TGTGCCAGTAGTGGGGAAATGGGCGGCTACACCTTC. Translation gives CASSGEMGGYTF.

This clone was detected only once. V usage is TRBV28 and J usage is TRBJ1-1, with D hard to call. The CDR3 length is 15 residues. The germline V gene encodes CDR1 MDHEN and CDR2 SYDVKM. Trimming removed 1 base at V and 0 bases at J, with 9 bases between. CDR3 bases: TGTGCCAGCAGTTTATTGGTGGAAATGAACACTGAAGCTTTCTTT. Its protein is CASSLLVEMNTEAFF.

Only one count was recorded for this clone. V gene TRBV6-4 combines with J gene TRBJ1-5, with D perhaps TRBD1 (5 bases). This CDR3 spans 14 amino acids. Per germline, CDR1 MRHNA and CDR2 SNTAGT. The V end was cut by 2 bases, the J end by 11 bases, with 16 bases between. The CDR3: CASSDGRVVGAQHF. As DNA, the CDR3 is TGTGCCAGCAGTGACGGCAGGGTAGTAGGGGCCCAGCATTTT.

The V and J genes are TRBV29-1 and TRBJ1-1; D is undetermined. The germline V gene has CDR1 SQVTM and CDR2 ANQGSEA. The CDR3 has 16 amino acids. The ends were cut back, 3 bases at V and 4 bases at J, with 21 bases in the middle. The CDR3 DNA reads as TGCAGCGTTGAGGCCCCTCATAGCGCTCGACTCACTGAAGCTTTCTTT. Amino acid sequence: CSVEAPHSARLTEAFF.

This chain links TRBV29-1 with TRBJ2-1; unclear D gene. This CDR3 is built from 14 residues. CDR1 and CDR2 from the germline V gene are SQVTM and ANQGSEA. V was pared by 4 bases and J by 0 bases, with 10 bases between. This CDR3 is CSVGGSGSYNEQFF. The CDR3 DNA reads TGCAGCGTTGGGGGTTCGGGCTCCTACAATGAGCAGTTCTTC.

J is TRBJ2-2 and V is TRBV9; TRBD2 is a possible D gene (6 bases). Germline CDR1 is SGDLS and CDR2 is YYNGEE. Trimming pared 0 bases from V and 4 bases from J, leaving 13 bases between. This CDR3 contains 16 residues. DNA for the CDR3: TGTGCCAGCAGCGTAGGCGTACTAGCTGTCACCGGGGAGCTGTTTTTT. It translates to CASSVGVLAVTGELFF.

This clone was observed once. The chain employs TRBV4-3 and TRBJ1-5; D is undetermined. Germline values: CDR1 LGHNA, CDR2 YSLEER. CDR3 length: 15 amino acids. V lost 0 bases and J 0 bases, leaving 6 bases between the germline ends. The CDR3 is CASSQDGDSNQPQHF. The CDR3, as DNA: TGCGCCAGCAGCCAAGATGGCGATAGCAATCAGCCCCAGCATTTT.

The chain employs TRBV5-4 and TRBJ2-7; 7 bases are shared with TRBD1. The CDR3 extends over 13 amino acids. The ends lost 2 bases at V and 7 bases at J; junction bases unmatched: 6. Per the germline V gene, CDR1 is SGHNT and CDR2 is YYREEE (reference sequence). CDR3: CASSFLGGREQYF. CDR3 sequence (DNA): TGTGCCAGCAGCTTCTTAGGGGGCCGGGAGCAGTACTTC.